A single sample is the source of the 2 T cell receptor beta chains below, sequenced in a study of blood T cells in healthy people across ages. Using a J-beta primer mix together with a sample-barcoded 5' primer, a second PCR was run for about 6 to 11 cycles. TCRdb passed the 5' RACE reads through MiXCR, listing each CDR3 protein once. The sample lists hundreds of thousands of distinct CDR3 sequences; 36% were seen once. Sequencing was performed on blood. These receptors all stem from a man aged 18 to 29 in good health.

The J gene is TRBJ1-4, the V gene TRBV5-1; perhaps TRBD1 as D (6 bases). Germline CDR1 is SGHRS and CDR2 is YFSETQ. The V end lost 0 bases, the J end lost 6 bases, and 12 bases lay between the germline ends. The CDR3 extends over 15 amino acids. The CDR3, as DNA: TGCGCCAGCAGCTTGGAGGGGGGGCGCGATGAAAAACTGTTTTTT. Translating gives CASSLEGGRDEKLFF.

The chain has TRBV7-3 and TRBJ1-1, with TRBD1 as a possible D gene (6 bases). Germline CDR1 SGHTA, CDR2 FQGTGA. Deletions cut 5 bases from V and 5 bases from J, with 12 bases between. The length of the CDR3 is 13 residues. For the CDR3, the DNA is TGTGCCAGCAGCATACAGGGAACTACTGAAGCTTTCTTT. It is translated as CASSIQGTTEAFF.